Each of the 29 T cell receptor beta chains below was sequenced from the same sample in a study of Graves' ophthalmopathy and Graves' hyperthyroidism. Investigators amplified TCR beta CDR3 regions from RNA transcripts. After a first-round RT-PCR with HTBI primers, a second-round multiplex PCR was run. TCRdb analysed the multiplex PCR reads with MiXCR anew, one entry per CDR3 protein. The table includes about 620,000 distinct CDR3 sequences, about 20% detected once. The sample comprised peripheral blood. These receptors all come from a woman younger than 35 with stable Graves' hyperthyroidism. Some clones in this sample may be carry-over from other donors' samples.

This clonotype has ten or more counts. The chain carries TRBV2 and TRBJ1-2, with no clear D. Trimming stripped 0 bases from V and 13 bases from J, with 9 bases between. This CDR3 comprises 11 residues. CDR1 is SNHLY, CDR2 FYNNEI, per germline. In DNA form, the CDR3 reads TGTGCCAGCAGTGAAGCGCGAGCTCCCACCTTC. Its translation is CASSEARAPTF.

This clonotype was counted ten times or more. V gene TRBV12-3 or TRBV12-4 combines with J gene TRBJ2-2; D is unresolved. V lost 0 bases, J lost 7 bases, and 3 bases lay in between. The CDR3 runs 12 residues. The CDR3 loop reads CASSLAGGELFF. DNA of the CDR3: TGTGCCAGCAGTTTAGCGGGCGGGGAGCTGTTTTTT.

This clonotype showed up many times. The chain couples TRBV30 to TRBJ2-5; TRBD1 or TRBD2 may be the D gene (6 bases each). CDR3 length: 15 residues. V lost 3 bases and J 4 bases, leaving 18 bases between the germline ends. The V gene's germline CDR1 is GTSNPN and CDR2 SVGIG (reference sequence). The CDR3 here is CAWSPGTLGGETQYF. The DNA of the CDR3 is TGTGCCTGGAGCCCCGGGACATTGGGGGGAGAGACCCAGTACTTC.

This clonotype was seen a handful of times. Given a much more abundant clone one base away, this may be a read error. This chain uses TRBV6-9 with TRBJ2-7; D is unclear. This CDR3 spans 10 amino acids. V lost 6 bases and J lost 2, with 2 bases in between. CDR1 is MNHGY, CDR2 SVAAGI, per germline. The CDR3: CASRTYEQYF. CDR3 bases: TGTGCCAGCAGGACCTACGAGCAGTACTTC.

The rearrangement uses TRBV6-2 or TRBV6-3 and TRBJ1-2; D possibly corresponds to TRBD1 (5 bases). There are 14 residues in the CDR3. CDR1 and CDR2 from the germline V gene are MNHEY and SVGEGT. Trimming stripped 7 bases from V and 4 bases from J, with 16 bases between. The CDR3 nucleotides are TGTGCCAGCAAACGGGACGACACCCTCTATGGCTACACCTTC. Translating it yields CASKRDDTLYGYTF.

This clonotype was picked up many times. This chain uses TRBV28 with TRBJ2-7, with 7 bases matching TRBD1. The CDR3 consists of 13 residues. Germline V CDR1 and CDR2: MDHEN, SYDVKM. The V gene end was trimmed by 6 bases and the J gene end by 5 bases; junction bases not matched to a gene: 7. The CDR3 region has the DNA TGTGCCAGCAGCCATTCGGACAGGCACGAGCAGTACTTC. Translated, it gives CASSHSDRHEQYF.

This sequence joins TRBV19 and TRBJ1-1; D is possibly TRBD1 (5 bases). This CDR3 is built from 16 residues. The germline V and J ends were trimmed by 4 bases and 1 base, with 16 bases remaining between them. Germline V gives CDR1 LNHDA, CDR2 SQIVND (reference sequence). CDR3 nucleotide sequence: TGTGCCAGTAGTACAGACGGGGCTCGTAGGAACACTGAAGCTTTCTTT. Translation: CASSTDGARRNTEAFF. Based on the CDR3 plus reference TRBV19 and TRBJ1-1, the full variable domain is DGGITQSPKYLFRKEGQNVTLSCEQNLNHDAMYWYRQDPGQGLRLIYYSQIVNDFQKGDIAEGYSVSREKKESFPLTVTSAQKNPTAFYLCASSTDGARRNTEAFFGQGTRLTVV.

The V and J genes are TRBV6-5 and TRBJ2-7; 9 bases line up with TRBD2. Unmatched junction bases numbered 7, after V lost 5 bases and J lost 2 bases. The CDR3 totals 15 residues. Looked up from germline, CDR1 is MNHEY and CDR2 is SVGAGI. The CDR3, as DNA: TGTGCCAGCAGTCACGAGACTAGCGGAACCTACGAGCAGTACTTC. Translation: CASSHETSGTYEQYF.

This clonotype was recorded at least ten times. The rearrangement links TRBV9 to TRBJ2-5; no definite D call. The CDR3 spans 14 residues. Germline V gene sequence: CDR1 SGDLS, CDR2 YYNGEE. With 0 bases removed from V and 2 bases from J, the gap between germline ends came to 8 bases. The CDR3 loop is CASSVAMGQETQYF. The CDR3, as DNA: TGTGCCAGCAGCGTAGCCATGGGGCAAGAGACCCAGTACTTC.

This chain joins TRBV6-1 and TRBJ2-5; D possibly matches TRBD1 or TRBD2 (6 bases each). With 10 bases removed from V and 4 bases from J, the gap between germline ends came to 19 bases. The germline V gene has CDR1 MNHNS and CDR2 SASEGT. The CDR3 is 14 residues long. The CDR3 here is CAIRLGGQRETQYF. The CDR3 DNA reads as TGTGCCATCCGGTTGGGGGGCCAGCGAGAGACCCAGTACTTC.

This clonotype came up many times. V usage is TRBV12-3 or TRBV12-4 and J usage is TRBJ1-2; 8 bases match TRBD1. V was pared by 3 bases and J by 4 bases, with 4 bases of the junction left unmatched. CDR3 length: 14 amino acids. The CDR3 sequence is CASSFSQGVYGYTF. CDR3 coding DNA: TGTGCCAGCAGTTTCTCACAGGGGGTCTATGGCTACACCTTC.

This clonotype was observed many times. The genes are TRBV20-1 and TRBJ2-5; TRBD2 matches at 9 bases. With 5 bases clipped from V and 1 base from J, the junction kept 14 bases outside the gene matches. The germline V gene encodes CDR1 DFQATT and CDR2 SNEGSKA (reference sequence). This CDR3 has 17 amino acids. The CDR3 sequence is CSAPNWREGLRQETQYF. The CDR3 DNA reads as TGCAGTGCTCCTAATTGGCGGGAGGGACTTCGCCAAGAGACCCAGTACTTC.

The chain employs TRBV27 and TRBJ1-6; D call uncertain. Trimming shortened V by 7 bases and J by 7 bases, and 8 bases separated the two germline ends. The length of the CDR3 is 12 residues. Germline lookup yields CDR1 MNHEY and CDR2 SMNVEV (reference sequence). For the CDR3, the DNA is TGTGCCAGCACCTCAGGCAATTCACCCCTCCACTTT. Translated, it gives CASTSGNSPLHF.

This clonotype was detected ten times or more. This sequence joins TRBV6-1 and TRBJ1-1; D not resolved. CDR1 is MNHNS, CDR2 SASEGT, per germline. The CDR3 totals 14 residues. Trimming stripped 4 bases from V and 7 bases from J, with 16 bases between. The CDR3 here is CASSASDEIYEAFF. The DNA for the CDR3 is TGTGCCAGCAGTGCCTCCGATGAGATCTATGAAGCTTTCTTT.

Many counts were recorded for this clonotype. The rearrangement joins TRBV6-5 to TRBJ2-7; D gene unclear. Germline V gene sequence: CDR1 MNHEY, CDR2 SVGAGI. With 0 bases removed from V and 3 bases from J, the gap between germline ends came to 15 bases. This CDR3 spans 16 amino acids. CDR3 sequence: CASSYSRSPIGYEQYF. The DNA of the CDR3 is TGTGCCAGCAGTTACTCGAGGAGCCCGATAGGCTACGAGCAGTACTTC.

Only a few counts were recorded for this clonotype. The chain uses TRBV4-1 and TRBJ2-7, with 9 nucleotides matching TRBD1. Germline V lookup: CDR1 MGHRA, CDR2 YSYEKL. V was clipped by 0 bases and J by 5 bases; unmatched bases: 23. CDR3 length: 21 residues. The CDR3 DNA is TGCGCCAGCAGCCAAGACGGGGCCCACAGGGGGCGCGTCGGGGGAATGGACGAGCAGTACTTC. This gives the protein CASSQDGAHRGRVGGMDEQYF.

This clonotype occurred many times. J is TRBJ2-7 and V is TRBV5-1; D not resolved. The CDR3 contains 13 residues. V was trimmed by 8 bases and J by 1 base, leaving 13 bases between them. CDR1 SGHRS and CDR2 YFSETQ come from the germline V gene. This chain's CDR3 is CASKQDGSYEQYF. As DNA, the CDR3 is TGCGCCAGTAAGCAGGACGGGTCCTACGAGCAGTACTTC.

This clonotype was observed a handful of times. This chain uses TRBV30 with TRBJ2-3, with TRBD2 identical over 7 bases. This CDR3 contains 14 residues. The germline V gene encodes CDR1 GTSNPN and CDR2 SVGIG (reference sequence). V lost 4 bases and J lost 4; bases outside the gene matches: 8. DNA for the CDR3: TGTGCCTGGACGGTAGCGCGGGGGTCAGATACGCAGTATTTT. It encodes CAWTVARGSDTQYF.

This clonotype was observed many times. The chain joins TRBV12-3 or TRBV12-4 to TRBJ2-7, with D possibly matching TRBD1 (6 bases). The CDR3 length is 12 residues. Trimming removed 6 bases from V and 5 bases from J, with 11 bases in between. This CDR3 reads CASRFGGDEQYF. In nucleotides, the CDR3 is TGTGCCAGCAGGTTTGGGGGCGACGAGCAGTACTTC.

The table lists this clonotype with many counts. The gene calls are TRBV12-3 or TRBV12-4 and TRBJ2-7; 9 nucleotides agree with TRBD1. This CDR3 has 16 residues. Trimming at V came to 6 bases and at J to 4 bases, leaving 13 bases not matched to a gene. CDR3 residues: CASSPGPGTGIYEQYF. Here the CDR3 DNA reads TGTGCCAGCAGCCCAGGACCCGGGACAGGGATATACGAGCAGTACTTC.

This sequence joins TRBV5-1 and TRBJ1-2; perhaps TRBD1 as D (5 bases). V was cut by 3 bases and J by 7 bases, with 13 bases left in between. The CDR3 has 13 amino acids. The germline V gene has CDR1 SGHRS and CDR2 YFSETQ. CDR3 sequence (DNA): TGCGCCAGCAGCTCGGACATGACTGGTGGCTACACCTTC. It encodes CASSSDMTGGYTF.

CDR3 in amino acids: CASSYRRSYGYTF. For the CDR3, the DNA is TGTGCCAGCAGTTATCGACGGTCCTATGGCTACACCTTC. The rearrangement uses TRBV6-2 or TRBV6-3 and TRBJ1-2; D unresolved. Germline V CDR1 and CDR2: MNHEY, SVGEGT. This CDR3 has 13 residues. V lost 3 bases to trimming and J lost 4 bases, with 9 bases between them.

This clonotype was detected many times. The CDR3 DNA reads TGTGCCAGCAGCCAGCAAGGGGAGAACACTGAAGCTTTCTTT. Encoded protein: CASSQQGENTEAFF. The chain carries TRBV4-2 and TRBJ1-1; possibly TRBD1 for D (5 bases). This CDR3 contains 14 residues. Trimming cost V 3 bases and J 1 base, with 9 bases left between them. The germline gives CDR1 LGHNA, CDR2 YNFKEQ.

This clonotype occurred many times. The gene calls are TRBV6-1 and TRBJ2-3; D possibly corresponds to TRBD2 (6 bases). CDR1 is MNHNS, CDR2 SASEGT, per germline. The V and J ends lost 7 bases and 3 bases respectively, with 11 bases between them. CDR3 size: 13 residues. The CDR3 bases are TGTGCCAGCATCGAGGAGGGGACAGATACGCAGTATTTT. It translates to CASIEEGTDTQYF.

This clonotype was seen repeatedly, ten times or more. The CDR3 loop reads CASGPAGGVYEQYF. For the CDR3, the DNA is TGTGCTAGTGGCCCGGCGGGGGGGGTATACGAGCAGTACTTC. The J gene is TRBJ2-7, the V gene TRBV12-5, with 9 positions matching TRBD2. The germline CDR1 and CDR2 sequences are LGHNT and FRNRAP. The CDR3 length is 14 residues. Trimming at V came to 6 bases and at J to 4 bases, leaving 7 bases not matched to a gene.

The sample holds many counts of this clonotype. The genes are TRBV6-5 and TRBJ2-2; weak D call: TRBD2 (6 bases). Looked up from germline, CDR1 is MNHEY and CDR2 is SVGAGI. Trimming pared 4 bases from V and 5 bases from J, leaving 11 bases between. The CDR3 is 14 amino acids. CDR3 sequence: CASSWRGETGELFF. In nucleotides, the CDR3 is TGTGCCAGCAGTTGGAGGGGAGAGACCGGGGAGCTGTTTTTT.

This clonotype was observed many times. The CDR3 loop reads CASTRDPDRQETQYF. The CDR3 DNA sequence: TGTGCCAGCACCCGGGATCCGGACAGACAAGAGACCCAGTACTTC. The chain employs TRBV28 and TRBJ2-5; maybe TRBD1 (6 bases). The CDR3 is 15 amino acids. Germline V gives CDR1 MDHEN, CDR2 SYDVKM. V was pared by 7 bases and J by 2 bases, with 17 bases between.

This clonotype was observed at least ten times. This chain connects TRBV30 to TRBJ1-1; possibly TRBD1 for D (6 bases). CDR1 and CDR2 (germline): GTSNPN, SVGIG (reference sequence). The CDR3 loop spans 14 amino acids. The V end lost 1 base, the J end lost 6 bases, and 15 bases lay between the germline ends. Written as DNA, the CDR3 is TGTGCCTGGAGTGCTACAGGGAGTTATTCTGAAGCTTTCTTT. Amino acid sequence: CAWSATGSYSEAFF.

This clonotype has a count of ten or more. The chain has TRBV6-5 and TRBJ2-7; 7 bases agree with TRBD1. Germline trimming cut 6 bases from V and 4 bases from J; bases unmatched to any gene: 9. The CDR3 is 14 residues long. Germline assignment: CDR1 MNHEY and CDR2 SVGAGI. CDR3 amino acids: CASSYRGPPYEQYF. CDR3 nucleotide sequence: TGTGCCAGCAGCTACAGGGGTCCTCCTTACGAGCAGTACTTC.